This TCR beta chain was captured by sequencing in a study of OX40 agonist ivuxolimab in advanced cancers. This clone came up a few times. This CDR3 is built from 13 residues. Trimming removed 4 bases from V and 4 bases from J, with 12 bases in between. Germline V CDR1 and CDR2: SGDLS, YYNGEE. The repertoire was sequenced with immunoSEQ multiplex PCR; TCRdb's copy has only in-frame clones and lacks some. The sample has roughly 55,000 clones, approximately 80% seen once; the top ten hold roughly 4.6%. The clonotype originates from an adult with an advanced solid tumor such as melanoma, head and neck, liver or kidney cancer. The sequencing here drew on CD4+ or CD8+ T cells sorted from blood, taken in a trial of the OX40 agonist ivuxolimab. The V gene is TRBV9, the J gene TRBJ2-7, with TRBD1 as a possible D gene (5 bases). Here the CDR3 reads CASSSTQGYEQYF. CDR3 nucleotides: TGTGCCAGCAGCTCCACTCAGGGATACGAGCAGTACTTC.